This T cell receptor (beta chain) was recovered during a study of blood T cells in healthy people across ages. Study findings and constraints: Per million T cells, the diversity of TCR beta decreased roughly linearly as age advanced.

A word on this clonotype: Its antigen is as yet unknown.

Then a second PCR, running about 7 to 11 cycles, was carried out with a sample-barcoded 5' primer and a J-beta primer mix. TCRdb processed the 5' RACE reads anew with MiXCR; each CDR3 protein has one entry. Of about 500,000 distinct CDR3 sequences in the sample, 20% to 30% are singletons; the top ten hold 7.5% to 9%. CDR3 length: 14 amino acids. V shed 2 bases and J shed 9 bases, with 14 bases lying between them. Germline V gives CDR1 MNHEY, CDR2 SVGEGT. These data also formed part of another study, on T cells of mothers and their children. Per that paper: A second PCR was performed with the M1S primer. This primer added sample barcodes and 2-4 random nucleotides.

Sequences were obtained from blood. This clonotype was obtained from a boy aged 5-17 years in good health. The chain employs TRBV6-2 or TRBV6-3 and TRBJ2-1, with D uncertain. Here the CDR3 reads CASSYARSPPEQFF. CDR3 sequence (DNA): TGTGCCAGCAGTTACGCTAGATCTCCCCCTGAGCAGTTCTTC.